Following are 10 T cell receptor beta chains from one sample sequenced in a study of identical twins. MiXCR, applied by TCRdb to the 5' RACE reads, yields one record per CDR3 protein. The sample has 500,000 or so distinct CDR3 sequences, 13% to 15% seen once; the top ten hold 0.52%. The data also belong to a second study, concerning yellow fever vaccine responses in identical twins.

The sequenced sample consisted of CD4+ T cells sorted from blood. The receptor set was obtained from a woman aged 18-29 years in good health.

The V call is TRBV12-3 or TRBV12-4, the J call TRBJ1-4; 10 nucleotides match TRBD1. This CDR3 is 15 amino acids long. The V gene end was trimmed by 2 bases and the J gene end by 6 bases; junction bases not matched to a gene: 3. The CDR3 loop reads CASSLRTGGHEKLFF. CDR3 bases: TGTGCCAGCAGTTTAAGGACAGGGGGTCATGAAAAACTGTTTTTT.

The rearrangement links TRBV7-8 to TRBJ2-2, with 12 bases aligning to TRBD2. With 1 base clipped from V and 0 bases from J, the junction kept 6 bases outside the gene matches. Germline CDR1 reads SGHVS; CDR2 reads FQNEAQ. The CDR3 length is 19 residues. In nucleotides, the CDR3 is TGTGCCAGCAGCTTAGGACTACTAGCGGGAGGTGCGAACACCGGGGAGCTGTTTTTT. Translated, it gives CASSLGLLAGGANTGELFF.

This clonotype was counted ten times or more. The rearrangement joins TRBV5-6 to TRBJ2-5; D unresolved. The germline V gene encodes CDR1 SGHDT and CDR2 YYEEEE. V was pared by 4 bases and J by 5 bases, with 9 bases between. This CDR3 region has 12 residues. The chain's CDR3 is CASSPNRETQYF. The CDR3, as DNA: TGTGCCAGCAGCCCAAACCGGGAGACCCAGTACTTC.

At least ten counts were recorded for this clonotype. This chain connects TRBV11-1 to TRBJ1-1, with D tentatively TRBD1 (5 bases). CDR3 size: 18 residues. CDR1 is SGHAT, CDR2 FQDESV, per germline (reference sequence). V shed 0 bases and J shed 1 base, with 18 bases lying between them. CDR3 DNA sequence: TGTGCCAGCAGCTTAGCGGGGAGGGGCCCAGGCGGGAACACTGAAGCTTTCTTT. Protein product: CASSLAGRGPGGNTEAFF.

The table lists this clonotype with a few counts. This chain connects TRBV5-6 to TRBJ2-7; 12 bases line up with TRBD2. The ends lost 1 base at V and 3 bases at J; junction bases unmatched: 5. This CDR3 spans 16 amino acids. Germline V gene sequence: CDR1 SGHDT, CDR2 YYEEEE. CDR3 in amino acids: CASSLTILAGGYEQYF. In DNA, the CDR3 is TGTGCCAGCAGCTTGACGATACTAGCGGGAGGCTACGAGCAGTACTTC. The entire variable domain, with the rest obtained from reference TRBV5-6 and TRBJ2-7, is as follows: DAGVTQSPTHLIKTRGQQVTLRCSPKSGHDTVSWYQQALGQGPQFIFQYYEEEERQRGNFPDRFSGHQFPNYSSELNVNALLLGDSALYLCASSLTILAGGYEQYFGPGTRLTVT.

This clonotype was picked up a small number of times. The V gene is TRBV12-3 or TRBV12-4, the J gene TRBJ1-4; D is unresolved. The CDR3 runs to 13 residues. Trimming pared 6 bases from V and 5 bases from J, leaving 10 bases between. The CDR3 coding sequence is TGTGCCAGCAGACTCAAGTCGAATGAAAAACTGTTTTTT. As protein: CASRLKSNEKLFF.

V is TRBV12-3 or TRBV12-4 and J is TRBJ2-5, with TRBD1 as a possible D gene (7 bases). The CDR3 sequence is 13 residues long. Trimming shortened V by 5 bases and J by 8 bases, and 15 bases separated the two germline ends. CDR3 loop: CASSPAQGGTQYF. CDR3 bases: TGTGCCAGCAGTCCAGCCCAGGGGGGAACCCAGTACTTC.

This chain connects TRBV3-1 to TRBJ1-2; D is undetermined. The CDR3 consists of 12 residues. Trimming shortened V by 1 base and J by 5 bases, and 5 bases separated the two germline ends. Germline CDR1 and CDR2: LGHDT and YNNKEL (reference sequence). The CDR3, as DNA: TGTGCCAGCAGCCAAGTCCCGTATGGCTACACCTTC. Its protein is CASSQVPYGYTF.

The V and J genes are TRBV7-2 and TRBJ2-1; TRBD2 might be the D (5 bases). Germline loops: CDR1 SGHTA, CDR2 FQGNSA. The CDR3 spans 13 residues. V shed 3 bases and J shed 12 bases, with 15 bases lying between them. CDR3 nucleotide sequence: TGTGCCAGCAGCTTGATGCGAGACGGACTGCAGTTCTTC. Protein sequence: CASSLMRDGLQFF.

The table lists this clonotype with many counts. The chain links TRBV6-5 to TRBJ2-1; D is possibly TRBD1 (6 bases). The CDR3 spans 12 residues. The germline V gene encodes CDR1 MNHEY and CDR2 SVGAGI. V lost 2 bases, J lost 10 bases, and 9 bases lay in between. CDR3 in DNA: TGTGCCAGCAGTTACACTACAGGGGAGCAGTTCTTC. Its translation is CASSYTTGEQFF.